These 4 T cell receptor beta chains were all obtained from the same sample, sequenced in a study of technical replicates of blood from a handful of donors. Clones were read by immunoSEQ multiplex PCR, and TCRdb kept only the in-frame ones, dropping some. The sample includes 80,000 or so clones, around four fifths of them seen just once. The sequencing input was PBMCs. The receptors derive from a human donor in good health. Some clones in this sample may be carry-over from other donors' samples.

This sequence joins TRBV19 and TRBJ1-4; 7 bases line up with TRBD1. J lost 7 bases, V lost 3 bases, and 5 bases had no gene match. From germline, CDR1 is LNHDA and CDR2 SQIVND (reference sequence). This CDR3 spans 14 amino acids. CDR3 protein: CASSMRGRVEKLFF. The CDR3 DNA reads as TGTGCCAGTAGTATGAGGGGGCGTGTTGAAAAACTGTTTTTT.

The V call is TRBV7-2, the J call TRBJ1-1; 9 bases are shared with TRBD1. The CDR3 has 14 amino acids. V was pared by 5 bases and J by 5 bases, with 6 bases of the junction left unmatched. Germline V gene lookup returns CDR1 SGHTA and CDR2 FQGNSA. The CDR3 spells CASSTLDRGTEAFF. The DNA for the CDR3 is TGTGCCAGCAGCACACTAGACAGGGGGACTGAAGCTTTCTTT.

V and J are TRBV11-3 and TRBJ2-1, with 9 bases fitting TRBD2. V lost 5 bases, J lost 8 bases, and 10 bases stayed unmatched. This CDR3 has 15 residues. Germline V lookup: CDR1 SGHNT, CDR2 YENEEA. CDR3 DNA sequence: TGTGCCAGCAGCCCGAGGCCGGGACTAGCTTATGAGCAGTTCTTC. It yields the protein CASSPRPGLAYEQFF.

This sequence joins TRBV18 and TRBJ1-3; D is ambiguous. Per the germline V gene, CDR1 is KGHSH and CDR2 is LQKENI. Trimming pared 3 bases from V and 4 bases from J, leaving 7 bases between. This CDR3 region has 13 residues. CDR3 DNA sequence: TGTGCCAGCTCACCCAATCTAGGAAACACCATATATTTT. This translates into CASSPNLGNTIYF.